This T cell receptor beta chain was sequenced in a study of persistence of HIV-infected CD4 T cells (dated by TCRdb to 2020 to 2021). As for the study more broadly: The median time the participants had spent on suppressive ART was over 7 years. The study isolated CMV- and HIV-1 Gag-responding CD4+ T cells from ART-treated individuals to examine antigen-driven clonal expansion of HIV-1-infected cells. Cross-participant TCR cluster analysis included 8 or 9 participants for CMV and 6 or 7 participants for Gag. The clonality of all cells in each sorted population was measured by TCRbeta sequencing, and the clonality of infected cells was measured by proviral sequencing. Peripheral blood samples of up to about 200 mL were collected at multiple time points, except for a couple of participants, who underwent leukapheresis at a single time point.

This clone has a handful of counts. Its binding antigen is unknown. No quality values exist for individual bases; no much larger clone is one base distant. TCRbeta repertoires were sequenced from genomic DNA with the immunoSEQ hsTCRB assay version 4 in survey mode. Genomic DNA was diluted to around 9.2 ng/uL, using up to 1 ug per sample for TCRbeta sequencing. In the paper's pipeline: ImmunoSeq Analyzer 3.0 was used for analysis of TCRbeta data, and diversity was computed on productive nucleotide rearrangements. Using the Immunarch R package, the improved Chao index served to estimate lower-bound TCR diversity and the Gini coefficient served to estimate clonality. When different nucleotide rearrangements encoded the same CDR3beta amino acid sequence, each rearrangement was treated as a distinct clonotype. TCRbeta sequences significantly enriched in antigen-responding cells relative to anti-CD3/anti-CD28-activated cells were identified by differential abundance analysis. GLIPH2 grouped TCRs by predicted peptide-MHC specificity, both within each participant and across combined participant data sets. TCRdb mirrors the immuneACCESS table, restricted to in-frame sequences. Some clones are absent from its copies; in checked studies, under half trace to an unresolved V gene, and the reason for the others is unknown. V, J and clone size were drawn from that table, and D and trimming were deduced from the DNA. The sample includes under 25,000 clones, with about 74% observed a single time. Jointly, the top ten make up around 1.9% of the sample.

Results and caveats for the whole study, not just this receptor: TCR oligoclonality correlated with proviral oligoclonality within the same sorted populations. Restriction of bulk TCR analyses to the rare CMV-responding cells that actually carried HIV-1 proviruses was not possible. Only a small number of individuals took part in the study, and the range of antigens tested was limited. Significantly lower TCRbeta richness was observed in CMV- and Gag-responding cells than in anti-CD3/anti-CD28-responding cells, and higher oligoclonality was observed in CMV-responding cells than in CD3/CD28-stimulated and Gag-responding cells. Enrichment of degenerate expanded CDR3beta sequences was found in antigen-responding cells, suggesting convergent selection of CD4+ responses to CMV and Gag.

According to the study, the label for this sample's treatment or condition signals: suppressive antiretroviral therapy. A pool of overlapping HIV-1 Gag 15-mer peptides, at 0.75 to 1 ug per peptide per mL, was used to stimulate the cells. Responding CD4+ T cells were sorted by upregulation of both CD40 ligand and CD69. HIV-1-infected adults in whom suppressive ART had been started during chronic infection were enrolled as participants. For at least 4 years, participants had undetectable plasma HIV-1 RNA, below 50 copies/mL. To be included, a participant needed positive CMV serology and a CD4+ T cell count above 400 cells/uL. Before stimulation, PBMCs were isolated using density centrifugation and then depleted of CD8+ T cells. CD8-depleted PBMCs were stimulated for approximately 19 hours with anti-CD28/CD49d costimulation, CD40-blocking antibody and enfuvirtide to prevent new infections. Sorting was done on either a Beckman Coulter MoFlo Legacy or an XDP sorter, and propidium iodide was used to exclude dead cells. Genomic DNA was extracted with the QIAamp DNA Mini Kit for samples above one million cells, otherwise with the Quick-DNA Microprep Kit.

There are 15 amino acids in the CDR3, from cysteine to phenylalanine inclusive. Left in the record is the CDR3 DNA by itself, 45 bases read in frame from the first base. CDR1 MNHEY and CDR2 SVGAGI were looked up in the germline V gene. V lost 7 bases and J lost 4 bases; the stretch between them is 19 bases long. The sequence links TRBV6-5 to TRBJ1-1; TRBD1 is a possible D gene, resting on 6 matching bases. The sample consisted of CD4+ T cells sorted from PBMCs after approximately 20-hour stimulation, taken from a patient who received antiretroviral therapy. This specimen's cell subset or site label, interpreted: CD40L+CD69+ CD4 T cells responding to HIV-1 Gag peptides. This clonotype was obtained from an adult man with HIV who was CMV-seropositive. The DNA sequence is given as TGTGCCAGCACCGTACAGGGAGGTTGGGCCACTGAAGCTTTCTTT. Translated, it reads CASTVQGGWATEAFF.